Listed below are T cell receptor beta chains from one sample, sequenced in a study of cytomegalovirus exposure and HLA in healthy donors. Data came from immunoSEQ multiplex PCR; TCRdb stores just in-frame clones and leaves some out. In the table there are around 250,000 clones, around 90% of which are singletons. The sequenced sample consisted of PBMCs. The receptor set was obtained from a young woman in good health and CMV-seronegative. CDR3s leave out the opening cysteine and the closing phenylalanine or tryptophan.

cdr3_aa: ASTGQGAETQY
j_call: TRBJ2-5
v_call: TRBV27

cdr3_aa: ASSYIPEGSNQPQH
j_call: TRBJ1-5
v_call: TRBV6-6

cdr3_aa: ASTYGGNTGELF
j_call: TRBJ2-2
v_call: TRBV5-1

cdr3_aa: ASSPGQVVTDTQY
j_call: TRBJ2-3
v_call: TRBV27

cdr3_aa: ASSRDREKLF
j_call: TRBJ1-4
v_call: TRBV7-9

cdr3_aa: ASSPRWRTNEKLF
j_call: TRBJ1-4
v_call: TRBV2

cdr3_aa: ASRTDFGTEAF
j_call: TRBJ1-1
v_call: TRBV4-2

cdr3_aa: SVEDVRGGRLAQY
j_call: TRBJ2-5
v_call: TRBV29-1

cdr3_aa: ASSPLRTSGGEQY
j_call: TRBJ2-7
v_call: TRBV18

cdr3_aa: ATSRGGPPTEAF
j_call: TRBJ1-1
v_call: TRBV15

cdr3_aa: ASSSTQGVYGGNQPQH
j_call: TRBJ1-5
v_call: TRBV7-9

cdr3_aa: ASSTGPSQPQH
j_call: TRBJ1-5
v_call: TRBV19

cdr3_aa: ASSFSGPPGGF
j_call: TRBJ1-1
v_call: TRBV28

cdr3_aa: ASSSIDRGVYEQY
j_call: TRBJ2-7
v_call: TRBV7-9

cdr3_aa: ASGLRFQETQY
j_call: TRBJ2-5
v_call: TRBV19

cdr3_aa: ASSMTGVDEQF
j_call: TRBJ2-1
v_call: TRBV19

cdr3_aa: ASNLLAATDTQY
j_call: TRBJ2-3
v_call: TRBV2

cdr3_aa: ASSLPPGQGTDTQY
j_call: TRBJ2-3
v_call: TRBV7-6

cdr3_aa: ASMMGLGVLQPQH
j_call: TRBJ1-5
v_call: TRBV2

cdr3_aa: ASSLFSGYGYT
j_call: TRBJ1-2
v_call: TRBV28

cdr3_aa: ASSFRGGNQPQH
j_call: TRBJ1-5
v_call: TRBV5-8

cdr3_aa: ASSTPSRGFVTEAF
j_call: TRBJ1-1
v_call: TRBV19

cdr3_aa: ASSTQTGTEAF
j_call: TRBJ1-1
v_call: TRBV28

cdr3_aa: ASTPTGTGVYEQY
j_call: TRBJ2-7
v_call: TRBV28

cdr3_aa: ASSLTRTSGGDNEQF
j_call: TRBJ2-1
v_call: TRBV7-3

cdr3_aa: ASSQEGGVNYGYT
j_call: TRBJ1-2
v_call: TRBV11-2

cdr3_aa: SVGLARRGSHNEQF
j_call: TRBJ2-1
v_call: TRBV29-1

cdr3_aa: ASSPFSGQGYGYT
j_call: TRBJ1-2
v_call: TRBV5-4

cdr3_aa: ASSQDRFVTGELF
j_call: TRBJ2-2
v_call: TRBV14

cdr3_aa: ASSQDSGEVGELF
j_call: TRBJ2-2
v_call: TRBV4-2

cdr3_aa: ASSQQTGPGNTIY
j_call: TRBJ1-3
v_call: TRBV14

cdr3_aa: ATSRDRGRTEAF
j_call: TRBJ1-1
v_call: TRBV15

cdr3_aa: ASTSSGGGPRGYT
j_call: TRBJ1-2
v_call: TRBV28

cdr3_aa: ASRPTGGSYNEQF
j_call: TRBJ2-1
v_call: TRBV6-5

cdr3_aa: ASRPWSGNYGYT
j_call: TRBJ1-2
v_call: TRBV28

cdr3_aa: ASSLGQGAGEQY
j_call: TRBJ2-7
v_call: TRBV11-2

cdr3_aa: ASSYGHPSGNQPQH
j_call: TRBJ1-5
v_call: TRBV6-5

cdr3_aa: ASSLWSQTGGGGAPLH
j_call: TRBJ1-6
v_call: TRBV11-2

cdr3_aa: ASSHSRATNEKLF
j_call: TRBJ1-4
v_call: TRBV5-1

cdr3_aa: ASSLLGRAYEQY
j_call: TRBJ2-7
v_call: TRBV27

cdr3_aa: ASTPGRASGYT
j_call: TRBJ1-2
v_call: TRBV28

cdr3_aa: ASRPTGGKQPQH
j_call: TRBJ1-5
v_call: TRBV10-2